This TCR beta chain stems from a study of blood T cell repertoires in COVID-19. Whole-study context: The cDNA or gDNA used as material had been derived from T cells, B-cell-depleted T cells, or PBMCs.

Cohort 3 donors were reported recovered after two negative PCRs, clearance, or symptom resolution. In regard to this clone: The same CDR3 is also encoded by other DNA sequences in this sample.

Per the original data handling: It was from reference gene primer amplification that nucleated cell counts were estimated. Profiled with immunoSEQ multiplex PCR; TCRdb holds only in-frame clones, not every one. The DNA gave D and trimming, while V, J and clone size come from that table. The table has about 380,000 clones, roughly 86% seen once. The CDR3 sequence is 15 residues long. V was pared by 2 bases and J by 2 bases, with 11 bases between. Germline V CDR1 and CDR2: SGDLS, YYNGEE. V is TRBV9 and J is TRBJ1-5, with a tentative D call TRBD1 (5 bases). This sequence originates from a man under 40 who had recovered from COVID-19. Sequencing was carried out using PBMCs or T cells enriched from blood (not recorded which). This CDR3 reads CASSVSGGGNQPQHF. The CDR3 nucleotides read TGTGCCAGCAGCGTGTCCGGGGGAGGCAATCAGCCCCAGCATTTT.